This TCR beta chain was recovered during a study of technical replicates of blood from a handful of donors. Germline loops: CDR1 SNHLY, CDR2 FYNNEI. Trimming at V came to 4 bases and at J to 2 bases, leaving 6 bases not matched to a gene. The CDR3 is 16 residues long. TCRdb's copy holds only in-frame clones and misses some; the assay was immunoSEQ multiplex PCR. The data contain some 74,000 clones, about 95% of them singletons. The chain recombines TRBV2 with TRBJ1-5; 9 bases align to TRBD1. Sequenced sample: T cells isolated from PBMCs. The receptor comes from a human donor in good health. The chain's CDR3 is CASSGGQGVGNQPQHF. CDR3 DNA sequence: TGTGCCAGCAGTGGGGGACAGGGAGTGGGCAATCAGCCCCAGCATTTT.